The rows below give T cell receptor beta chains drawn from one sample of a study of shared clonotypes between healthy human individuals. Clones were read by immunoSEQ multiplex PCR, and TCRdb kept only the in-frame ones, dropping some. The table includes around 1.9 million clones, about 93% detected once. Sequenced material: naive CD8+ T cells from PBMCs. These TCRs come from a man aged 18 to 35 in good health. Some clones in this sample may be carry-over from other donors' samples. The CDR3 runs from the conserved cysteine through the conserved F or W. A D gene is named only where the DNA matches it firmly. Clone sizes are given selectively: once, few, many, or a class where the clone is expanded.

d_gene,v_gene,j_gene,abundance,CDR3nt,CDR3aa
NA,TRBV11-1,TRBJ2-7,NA,TGTGCCAGCAGCTTTGGCGAGCGCTACGAGCAGTACTTC,CASSFGERYEQYF
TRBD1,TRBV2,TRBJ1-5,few,TGTGCCAGCAGTCCCGGGACAGCTTTCAATCAGCCCCAGCATTTT,CASSPGTAFNQPQHF
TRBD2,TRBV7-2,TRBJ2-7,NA,TGTGCCAGCAGCCCCTCACTAGCGGGAGGGCGCAACGAGCAGTACTTC,CASSPSLAGGRNEQYF
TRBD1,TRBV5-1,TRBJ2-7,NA,TGCGCCAGCAGCTTTGGGACAGATTTCTACGAGCAGTACTTC,CASSFGTDFYEQYF
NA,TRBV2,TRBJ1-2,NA,TGTGCCACCCGAAGAGTGGGCGGCTACACCTTC,CATRRVGGYTF
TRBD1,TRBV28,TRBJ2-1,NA,TGTGCCAGCAGCTTATGGGGGACAGCTGACAATGAGCAGTTCTTC,CASSLWGTADNEQFF
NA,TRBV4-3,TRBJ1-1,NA,TGCGCCAGCAGCCAAGATTTTGTCGGGGACACTGAAGCTTTCTTT,CASSQDFVGDTEAFF
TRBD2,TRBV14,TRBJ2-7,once,TGTGCCAGCAGCCAAGTTCGACTAGCTGAGCAGTACTTC,CASSQVRLAEQYF
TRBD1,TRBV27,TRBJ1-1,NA,TGTGCCAGCAGCCTCCAGGGGGCGTATTCTGAAGCTTTCTTT,CASSLQGAYSEAFF
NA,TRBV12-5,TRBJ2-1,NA,TGTGCTAGTGGTTTGTCGGGTAGGCATGAGCAGTTCTTC,CASGLSGRHEQFF
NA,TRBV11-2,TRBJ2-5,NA,TGTGCCAGCAGCCCCGGGGACCTGTACCAAGAGACCCAGTACTTC,CASSPGDLYQETQYF
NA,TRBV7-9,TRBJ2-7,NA,TGTGCCAGCATAGGAGGTTCTCTGGTTTACGAGCAGTACTTC,CASIGGSLVYEQYF
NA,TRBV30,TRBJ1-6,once,TGTGCCTGGAGTGCAGGGATACCGCCTAATTCACCCCTCCACTTT,CAWSAGIPPNSPLHF
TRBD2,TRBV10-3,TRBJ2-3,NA,TGTGCCACCCTAGAAAGCGGGAGTGGACCCACAGATACGCAGTATTTT,CATLESGSGPTDTQYF
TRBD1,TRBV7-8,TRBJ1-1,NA,TGTGCCAGCAGCCGAATGGCCCAGGGGGCGAGCACTGAAGCTTTCTTT,CASSRMAQGASTEAFF
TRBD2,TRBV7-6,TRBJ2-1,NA,TGTGCCAGCAGTCGAAGCGGGAGGGGGGAGCAGTTCTTC,CASSRSGRGEQFF
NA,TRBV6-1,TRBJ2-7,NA,TGTGCCAGCAGTGAAGCGCGTGGACAGCCCTACGAGCAGTACTTC,CASSEARGQPYEQYF
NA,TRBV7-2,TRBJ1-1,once,TGTGCCAGCAGCTTAGGCGCCAACACTGAAGCTTTCTTT,CASSLGANTEAFF
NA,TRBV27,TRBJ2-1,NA,TGTGCCAGCAGTTTATCTGCCGGGACCCAGGTCCATGAGCAGTTCTTC,CASSLSAGTQVHEQFF
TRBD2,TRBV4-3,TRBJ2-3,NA,TGCGCCAGCAGCCAAGAGGCTACGCGGGAGGGGACAGATACGCAGTATTTT,CASSQEATREGTDTQYF
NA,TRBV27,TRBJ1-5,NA,TGTGCCAGCAGTTTATCGCCAAGATACAATCAGCCCCAGCATTTT,CASSLSPRYNQPQHF